Each of the 13 T cell receptor beta chains below was sequenced from the same sample in a study of identical twins. Via MiXCR, TCRdb re-called the 5' RACE reads, giving one row per CDR3 protein. The data contain 500,000 to 550,000 distinct CDR3 sequences, 22% of them singletons. These records were also assigned to another study, of T cells expressing NK-cell markers.

The sample was CD4+ T cells sorted from blood. The receptor set was obtained from a woman younger than 35 in good health.

V gene TRBV20-1 combines with J gene TRBJ2-1; 13 bases are a match to TRBD2. Germline V gene sequence: CDR1 DFQATT, CDR2 SNEGSKA (reference sequence). Trimming removed 5 bases from V and 2 bases from J; junction bases left unmatched: 3. The CDR3 loop spans 15 amino acids. This chain's CDR3 is CSAPTSGGAYNEQFF. For the CDR3, the DNA is TGCAGTGCTCCAACTAGCGGGGGGGCCTACAATGAGCAGTTCTTC.

This chain connects TRBV15 to TRBJ2-3; 8 positions agree with TRBD1. V lost 0 bases to trimming and J lost 5 bases; unmatched junction nucleotides: 10. Germline V gene lookup returns CDR1 LNHNV and CDR2 YYDKDF (reference sequence). The CDR3 covers 17 residues. CDR3 sequence reads: CATSRDGVRTGKDTQYF. The CDR3 nucleotides are TGTGCCACCAGCAGAGATGGAGTTCGGACAGGGAAAGATACGCAGTATTTT.

This clonotype showed up just a few times. The V gene is TRBV3-1, the J gene TRBJ1-1; no clear D gene. Germline V CDR1 and CDR2: LGHDT, YNNKEL (reference sequence). Trimming left V 1 base short and J 10 bases short, with 7 bases between. The CDR3 length is 11 residues. CDR3 loop: CASSQGVGAFF. The CDR3 region has the DNA TGTGCCAGCAGCCAAGGGGTGGGAGCTTTCTTT.

This clonotype was counted between two and nine times. The chain carries TRBV7-2 and TRBJ2-1; no reliable D call. CDR3 length: 15 residues. Germline V lookup: CDR1 SGHTA, CDR2 FQGNSA. V gave up 5 bases and J gave up 6 bases, with 17 bases separating them. The CDR3 bases are TGTGCCAGCAGCACGGATATTTTCCGGATCAATGAGCAGTTCTTC. It specifies CASSTDIFRINEQFF.

The V and J genes are TRBV6-5 and TRBJ1-1; D ambiguous. V was clipped by 2 bases and J by 4 bases, with 8 bases between them. There are 13 residues in the CDR3. Germline assignment: CDR1 MNHEY and CDR2 SVGAGI. The CDR3 spells CASSYGGATEAFF. Written as DNA, the CDR3 is TGTGCCAGCAGTTACGGTGGCGCCACTGAAGCTTTCTTT.

Only a few counts were recorded for this clonotype. V usage is TRBV7-2 and J usage is TRBJ2-1, with D hard to call. V was pared by 4 bases and J by 9 bases, with 10 bases between. The CDR3 sequence is 12 residues long. The V gene's germline CDR1 is SGHTA and CDR2 FQGNSA. CDR3 nucleotides: TGTGCCAGCAGCTACACTTACCGTGAGCAGTTCTTC. Its translation is CASSYTYREQFF.

This clonotype was recorded many times. The chain carries TRBV2 and TRBJ2-3; a weak D match, TRBD2 (6 bases). This CDR3 contains 16 residues. Germline CDR1 is SNHLY and CDR2 is FYNNEI. V dropped 11 bases and J dropped 4 bases, with 25 bases sitting between them. The CDR3, as DNA: TGTGCCGGAGATCTGGAGGGTAACCTACCCGCAGATACGCAGTATTTT. Amino acid sequence: CAGDLEGNLPADTQYF.

V is TRBV29-1 and J is TRBJ2-5, with TRBD1 matching over 8 bases. Germline lookup yields CDR1 SQVTM and CDR2 ANQGSEA. V was pared by 5 bases and J by 5 bases, with 4 bases of the junction left unmatched. CDR3 length: 12 residues. As DNA, the CDR3 is TGCAGCGTTTTCAGGGGGCATGAGACCCAGTACTTC. Residues: CSVFRGHETQYF.

The chain combines TRBV6-2 or TRBV6-3 with TRBJ2-1; D unresolved. This CDR3 spans 16 amino acids. CDR1 and CDR2 (germline): MNHEY, SVGEGT. V dropped 3 bases and J dropped 10 bases, with 22 bases sitting between them. The CDR3 sequence: CASSYPLSGPRLEQFF. Here the CDR3 DNA reads TGTGCCAGCAGTTATCCCCTCTCGGGTCCACGATTAGAGCAGTTCTTC.

In this sample, this clonotype turned up many times. The genes are TRBV18 and TRBJ2-7; D may be TRBD2 (6 bases). Between the trimmed V and J ends, which lost 6 bases and 4 bases, there was a span of 13 bases. The CDR3 totals 13 residues. CDR1 and CDR2 from the germline V gene are KGHSH and LQKENI. This CDR3 is CASSQGGKYEQYF. The DNA for the CDR3 is TGTGCCAGCTCGCAAGGAGGGAAATACGAGCAGTACTTC.

In its sample, this clonotype was seen a few times. The J gene is TRBJ2-1, the V gene TRBV11-2; 11 bases line up with TRBD2. The CDR3 has 18 amino acids. Germline CDR1 SGHAT, CDR2 FQNNGV. V was clipped by 0 bases and J by 0 bases; unmatched bases: 4. The CDR3 coding sequence is TGTGCCAGCAGCTTAGAAACTAGCGGGGGCCGCTCCTACAATGAGCAGTTCTTC. This codes for CASSLETSGGRSYNEQFF.

This sequence joins TRBV5-1 and TRBJ2-5; D may match TRBD1 or TRBD2 (7 bases each). This CDR3 has 16 amino acids. Per germline, CDR1 SGHRS and CDR2 YFSETQ. Trimming removed 4 bases at V and 5 bases at J, with 21 bases between. CDR3 bases: TGCGCCAGCAGCGGATCAAACGGGGGAGGGGGCGAGACCCAGTACTTC. Translating gives CASSGSNGGGGETQYF.

The rearrangement joins TRBV12-3 or TRBV12-4 to TRBJ2-7; the match to TRBD2 covers 9 bases. The ends lost 0 bases at V and 0 bases at J; junction bases unmatched: 15. The CDR3 runs 20 residues. CDR3 in amino acids: CASSLARRGLRTSDSYEQYF. The CDR3 nucleotides read TGTGCCAGCAGTTTAGCGCGGAGGGGCCTTAGGACTAGCGACTCCTACGAGCAGTACTTC.